The 24 T cell receptor beta chains listed next were all sequenced from one sample in a study of blood T cell repertoires in COVID-19. Here immunoSEQ multiplex PCR was the method, and the copy in TCRdb shows in-frame clones only, minus some. Of some 670,000 clones listed, approximately 90% are singletons. Sequenced: peripheral blood. The receptor set was obtained from a woman aged 18-29 years with acute or convalescent COVID-19.

The chain carries TRBV2 and TRBJ1-1; D unclear. V was trimmed by 5 bases and J by 2 bases, leaving 9 bases between them. Germline V gene sequence: CDR1 SNHLY, CDR2 FYNNEI. The CDR3 totals 13 residues. CDR3 loop: CASSQQQNTEAFF. The CDR3 nucleotides are TGTGCCAGCAGTCAACAGCAAAACACTGAAGCTTTCTTT.

The chain employs TRBV19 and TRBJ2-7, with 8 bases lining up with TRBD2. Trimming removed 3 bases from V and 2 bases from J; junction bases left unmatched: 6. In germline, CDR1 is LNHDA, CDR2 SQIVND (reference sequence). The CDR3 contains 15 residues. CDR3 nucleotides: TGTGCCAGTAGTATCGGGGGGGGCTTGCCCTACGAGCAGTACTTC. Translating gives CASSIGGGLPYEQYF.

This sequence joins TRBV27 and TRBJ1-5, with D hard to call. In germline, CDR1 is MNHEY, CDR2 SMNVEV (reference sequence). The V gene lost 2 bases and the J gene lost 7 bases, with 18 bases spanning the gap. This CDR3 has 16 amino acids. DNA for the CDR3: TGTGCCAGCAGTTTAGAAATCGGAACAGTCAACCAGCCCCAGCATTTT. It codes for CASSLEIGTVNQPQHF.

This chain uses TRBV9 with TRBJ2-5; no clear D gene. V was shortened by 0 bases and J by 5 bases, with 17 bases between the two germline ends. Germline V lookup: CDR1 SGDLS, CDR2 YYNGEE. The CDR3 has 16 amino acids. Written as DNA, the CDR3 is TGTGCCAGCAGCGTAGGTCGATCCATGATAGTGGAGACCCAGTACTTC. This gives the protein CASSVGRSMIVETQYF.

The chain recombines TRBV27 with TRBJ2-5; maybe TRBD2 (7 bases). The CDR3 consists of 16 residues. Trimming removed 6 bases at V and 7 bases at J, with 24 bases between. Germline-derived CDR1 and CDR2 are MNHEY and SMNVEV (reference sequence). The CDR3 region has the DNA TGTGCCAGCAGCCTCATCGGGACAAGGGGGGAGGGGACCCAGTACTTC. It specifies CASSLIGTRGEGTQYF.

V usage is TRBV24-1 and J usage is TRBJ1-1, with D perhaps TRBD1 (5 bases). CDR3 size: 21 residues. Looked up from germline, CDR1 is KGHDR and CDR2 is SFDVKD. Deletions cut 9 bases from V and 0 bases from J, with 34 bases between. CDR3 amino acids: CATCRRDGVAAHTLLNTEAFF. The CDR3 DNA sequence: TGTGCCACCTGCCGGCGGGACGGTGTAGCAGCTCACACTCTGTTGAACACTGAAGCTTTCTTT.

This rearrangement joins TRBV15 to TRBJ1-2, with D possibly being TRBD1 (6 bases). V lost 1 base and J lost 6, with 30 bases in between. There are 20 residues in the CDR3. Germline CDR1 reads LNHNV; CDR2 reads YYDKDF (reference sequence). CDR3 in DNA: TGTGCCACCAGCAGAGGCCTCTTTAGTCGGCAACAGGGTTATTCGGATGGCTACACCTTC. Residues: CATSRGLFSRQQGYSDGYTF. Variable domain in full (rest from reference TRBV15 and TRBJ1-2): DAMVIQNPRYQVTQFGKPVTLSCSQTLNHNVMYWYQQKSSQAPKLLFHYYDKDFNNEADTPDNFQSRRPNTSFCFLDIRSPGLGDTAMYLCATSRGLFSRQQGYSDGYTFGSGTRLTVV.

The chain has TRBV19 and TRBJ1-1; 7 bases match TRBD1. Germline assignment: CDR1 LNHDA and CDR2 SQIVND (reference sequence). The CDR3 spans 15 residues. V was pared by 6 bases and J by 4 bases, with 11 bases of the junction left unmatched. CDR3 nucleotide sequence: TGTGCCAGTAGATTTTACCGGGACAGAGGCACTGAAGCTTTCTTT. It codes for CASRFYRDRGTEAFF.

The rearrangement links TRBV5-6 to TRBJ1-5; D is uncertain. V gave up 1 base and J gave up 4 bases, with 12 bases separating them. This CDR3 has 15 residues. Per germline, CDR1 SGHDT and CDR2 YYEEEE. CDR3 nucleotide sequence: TGTGCCAGCAGCTTGACCGGGGAAAAAAATCAGCCCCAGCATTTT. Its translation: CASSLTGEKNQPQHF. The whole variable domain, remainder taken from reference TRBV5-6 and TRBJ1-5, is DAGVTQSPTHLIKTRGQQVTLRCSPKSGHDTVSWYQQALGQGPQFIFQYYEEEERQRGNFPDRFSGHQFPNYSSELNVNALLLGDSALYLCASSLTGEKNQPQHFGDGTRLSIL.

The chain uses TRBV12-3 or TRBV12-4 and TRBJ2-1; no reliable D call. Between the trimmed V and J ends, which lost 3 bases and 5 bases, there was a span of 5 bases. The CDR3 extends over 12 amino acids. The CDR3: CASSFLDNEQFF. The CDR3 DNA reads as TGTGCCAGCAGTTTCCTAGACAATGAGCAGTTCTTC.

The chain combines TRBV11-2 with TRBJ2-1; TRBD2 matches 7 bases. Looked up from germline, CDR1 is SGHAT and CDR2 is FQNNGV. The CDR3 is 15 residues long. The V segment lost 4 bases and the J segment 6 bases; nucleotides outside the gene matches: 9. The CDR3 loop reads CASSSPRGRGNEQFF. The DNA of the CDR3 is TGTGCCAGCAGCTCCCCCCGGGGGAGGGGCAATGAGCAGTTCTTC.

The chain uses TRBV5-1 and TRBJ1-4; D is undetermined. The length of the CDR3 is 17 residues. Looked up from germline, CDR1 is SGHRS and CDR2 is YFSETQ. Trimming removed 2 bases from V and 0 bases from J, with 14 bases in between. DNA for the CDR3: TGCGCCAGCAGCTTATCCGGGTCGCTTACAACTAATGAAAAACTGTTTTTT. Protein product: CASSLSGSLTTNEKLFF.

The chain joins TRBV12-3 or TRBV12-4 to TRBJ1-1; D uncertain. V lost 6 bases and J lost 4, with 12 bases in between. The CDR3 contains 13 residues. CDR3 DNA: TGTGCCAGCAGCACGACCGCAGGCACTGAAGCTTTCTTT. Its protein product is CASSTTAGTEAFF.

The rearrangement joins TRBV24-1 to TRBJ1-5; D not certain. Trimming shortened V by 4 bases and J by 0 bases, and 3 bases separated the two germline ends. The CDR3 covers 13 residues. Germline CDR1 reads KGHDR; CDR2 reads SFDVKD. The CDR3 DNA sequence: TGTGCCACCAGTGAACATAGCAATCAGCCCCAGCATTTT. Translated: CATSEHSNQPQHF.

The rearrangement joins TRBV27 to TRBJ1-2; possible D gene TRBD1, 5 bases. Germline V gene data show CDR1 as MNHEY and CDR2 as SMNVEV (reference sequence). V lost 4 bases and J lost 4, with 10 bases in between. This CDR3 spans 13 amino acids. The CDR3 nucleotides read TGTGCCAGCAGTTCCGGGGGGGTCTATGGCTACACCTTC. Translation gives CASSSGGVYGYTF.

This chain joins TRBV12-5 and TRBJ2-1; 11 bases are shared with TRBD2. The CDR3 is made up of 17 amino acids. The germline gives CDR1 LGHNT, CDR2 FRNRAP. Trimming at V came to 0 bases and at J to 4 bases, leaving 5 bases not matched to a gene. The CDR3 here is CASGLVQLAGVYNEQFF. Here the CDR3 DNA reads TGTGCTAGTGGTTTGGTCCAACTAGCGGGGGTTTACAATGAGCAGTTCTTC.

In DNA, the CDR3 is TGTGCCAGCAGTTCCGGACAGTTAGCTAACTATGGCTACACCTTC. It specifies CASSSGQLANYGYTF. The chain links TRBV27 to TRBJ1-2; a weak D match, TRBD1 (6 bases). Germline V lookup: CDR1 MNHEY, CDR2 SMNVEV (reference sequence). V gave up 4 bases and J gave up 0 bases, with 12 bases separating them. The CDR3 extends over 15 amino acids.

V and J are TRBV4-1 and TRBJ2-5; D is ambiguous. The CDR3 sequence is 13 residues long. Looked up from germline, CDR1 is MGHRA and CDR2 is YSYEKL. The germline V and J ends were trimmed by 1 base and 1 base, with 4 bases remaining between them. The chain's CDR3 is CASSQVVQETQYF. CDR3 DNA: TGCGCCAGCAGCCAAGTAGTCCAAGAGACCCAGTACTTC.

The rearrangement links TRBV27 to TRBJ2-7, with D possibly being TRBD1 (5 bases). V lost 5 bases, J lost 2 bases, and 16 bases lay in between. The CDR3 sequence is 15 residues long. CDR1 MNHEY and CDR2 SMNVEV come from the germline V gene (reference sequence). The CDR3 sequence: CASSPLGHTAYEQYF. The DNA of the CDR3 is TGTGCCAGCAGTCCCCTTGGACACACCGCCTACGAGCAGTACTTC.

V and J are TRBV4-1 and TRBJ1-5; D unresolved. In germline, CDR1 is MGHRA, CDR2 YSYEKL. V was clipped by 1 base and J by 7 bases, with 17 bases between them. This CDR3 has 16 residues. This CDR3 reads CASSQGPGTRVQPQHF. CDR3 DNA: TGCGCCAGCAGCCAAGGGCCGGGAACTAGGGTCCAGCCCCAGCATTTT.

This rearrangement joins TRBV12-3 or TRBV12-4 to TRBJ2-1; D is uncertain. Trimming took off 3 bases at V and 7 bases at J, with 4 bases between the two ends. This CDR3 has 11 amino acids. CDR3 sequence reads: CASSFRNEQFF. The CDR3 DNA reads TGTGCCAGCAGTTTCCGGAATGAGCAGTTCTTC.

The chain joins TRBV7-2 to TRBJ1-2; TRBD1 agrees at 8 bases. CDR1 and CDR2 (germline): SGHTA, FQGNSA. The CDR3 is made up of 18 amino acids. V dropped 3 bases and J dropped 3; count of bases not matched to a gene: 15. For the CDR3, the DNA is TGTGCCAGCAGCTTTACGACAGGGGTTGAATGGGTCGACTATGGCTACACCTTC. This sequence encodes CASSFTTGVEWVDYGYTF.

V gene TRBV5-8 combines with J gene TRBJ2-2, with 10 bases that match TRBD2. V lost 0 bases to trimming and J lost 6 bases; unmatched junction nucleotides: 11. CDR3 size: 18 residues. Germline CDR1 reads SGHTS; CDR2 reads YDEGEE. The CDR3 DNA reads TGTGCCAGCAGCTTGGTGCCCCCGGGACTAGCGAGACCCGGGGAGCTGTTTTTT. It specifies CASSLVPPGLARPGELFF.

This clone was observed once. The chain employs TRBV5-1 and TRBJ1-2; perhaps TRBD1 as D (6 bases). Trimming stripped 4 bases from V and 0 bases from J, with 10 bases between. CDR1 is SGHRS, CDR2 YFSETQ, per germline. This CDR3 contains 14 residues. The DNA for the CDR3 is TGCGCCAGCAGCCAAACAGGGACTAACTATGGCTACACCTTC. It translates to CASSQTGTNYGYTF.